The rows below give T cell receptor beta chains drawn from one sample of a study of memory CD4+ T cells and cytomegalovirus serostatus. Method: immunoSEQ multiplex PCR; TCRdb's copy keeps in-frame clones and lacks some. The sample carries 55,000 to 75,000 clones, 82% recorded once. The sequenced sample consisted of memory CD4+ T cells from blood. These receptor sequences come from an adult in good health and CMV-seronegative. Each CDR3 is given with its conserved first and last residue. A D gene is named only where the DNA matches it firmly.

.,TRBV5-4,TRBJ1-2,CASSLSVYGYTF
TRBD1,TRBV6-6,TRBJ1-2,CASSPGTGHYGYTF
.,TRBV5-1,TRBJ2-1,CASTGTRDGNEQFF
TRBD1,TRBV6-5,TRBJ2-5,CASSTYRGRETQYF
.,TRBV11-2,TRBJ1-6,CASSLVPGSRYSPLHF
.,TRBV5-8,TRBJ2-7,CASSLGRGPYEQYF
.,TRBV4-1,TRBJ1-4,CASSQGGPGGTIGEKLFF
.,TRBV15,TRBJ1-5,CATSRDPQGNQPQHF
.,TRBV11-2,TRBJ2-7,CASSKTGAGNEQYF
.,TRBV11-2,TRBJ1-1,CASSRGQTMNTEAFF
TRBD1,TRBV5-4,TRBJ1-6,CASSLRQGHNSPLHF
.,TRBV10-3,TRBJ1-4,CAISEGWMHNEKLFF
TRBD2,TRBV4-1,TRBJ2-2,CASSLGLAGGRPGELFF
TRBD1,TRBV5-1,TRBJ1-2,CASSLGRQGDGYTF
TRBD2,TRBV27,TRBJ2-1,CASRLAGPAPQFF
.,TRBV18,TRBJ2-7,CASSPTGAYEQYF
TRBD1,TRBV9,TRBJ2-3,CASSPRTGGNADTQYF
TRBD2,TRBV5-1,TRBJ2-1,CASSDPSGGANNEQFF
.,TRBV10-3,TRBJ2-3,CAIRFSDTQYF
.,TRBV28,TRBJ1-2,CASWRYPHYGYTF
.,TRBV4-1,TRBJ1-2,CASTSLVSGYGYTF
TRBD1,TRBV12-5,TRBJ1-6,CASGWDQGAYSPLHF
.,TRBV7-7,TRBJ2-2,CASSKNRVGELFF
.,TRBV5-5,TRBJ1-1,CASSLSTGEAFF
.,TRBV2,TRBJ2-7,CASTPLWAYEQYF
.,TRBV19,TRBJ1-3,CASSRQGPTSGNTIYF
.,TRBV18,TRBJ1-1,CASSQLAAGSNTEAFF
.,TRBV30,TRBJ1-2,CAWSGGRTNYGYTF
.,TRBV4-1,TRBJ1-5,CASSQDRLRSNQPQHF
TRBD1,TRBV18,TRBJ2-5,CASSDRRLQETQYF
.,TRBV6-1,TRBJ1-6,CATISWNSPLHF